A selection of T cell receptor beta chains follows, all from one sample in a study of chemoradiotherapy in HPV16-positive cancers. The method was immunoSEQ multiplex PCR; TCRdb's version includes in-frame clones alone and lacks a portion of them. In the table there are about 17,000 clones, approximately 90% of which are singletons. Source: blood, taken from a patient who underwent chemoradiotherapy. Receptor source: a human donor with HPV-associated anogenital cancer. The CDR3 runs from the conserved cysteine through the conserved F or W. A D gene is named only where the DNA matches it firmly. Clone size is given for some rows only: seen once, a few or many times, or a class if the clone is expanded.

TRBJ1-1	TRBV30	.	.	CAGEEGETTEAFF	TGTGCCGGAGAGGAGGGCGAGACGACTGAAGCTTTCTTT
TRBJ1-5	TRBV7-2	once	TRBD1	CASSLPGGTQPQHF	TGTGCCAGCAGCTTACCAGGGGGCACTCAGCCCCAGCATTTT
TRBJ2-7	TRBV5-6	.	.	CASSRTGAVGSYEQYF	TGTGCCAGCAGCCGAACCGGGGCCGTAGGGTCCTACGAGCAGTACTTC
TRBJ2-1	TRBV18	.	TRBD2	CASSPVPGLVNEQFF	TGTGCCAGCTCACCCGTCCCGGGACTAGTTAATGAGCAGTTCTTC
TRBJ2-2	TRBV6-1	.	TRBD2	CASRGTSGGTGELFF	TGTGCCAGCAGGGGGACTAGCGGGGGCACCGGGGAGCTGTTTTTT
TRBJ2-2	TRBV7-6	.	.	CASSLVQEDGNTGELFF	TGTGCCAGCAGCTTAGTCCAGGAGGACGGGAACACCGGGGAGCTGTTTTTT
TRBJ1-2	TRBV5-1	.	TRBD1	CASSSSTPGGINGYTF	TGCGCCAGCAGCTCTTCAACCCCAGGGGGGATCAATGGCTACACCTTC
TRBJ2-3	TRBV4-1	.	.	CASSQDSVGNFLDTQYF	TGCGCCAGCAGCCAAGACTCGGTGGGAAATTTTCTTGATACGCAGTATTTT
TRBJ1-2	TRBV6-1	.	.	CASKDINYGYTF	TGTGCCAGCAAAGACATAAACTATGGCTACACCTTC
TRBJ2-1	TRBV29-1	.	TRBD2	CSVIPSGGNNEQFF	TGCAGCGTTATACCTAGCGGGGGGAACAATGAGCAGTTCTTC
TRBJ2-2	TRBV7-9	.	TRBD2	CASSYTGTSRTGELFF	TGTGCCAGCAGTTATACCGGGACTAGCAGGACCGGGGAGCTGTTTTTT
TRBJ1-5	TRBV9	.	TRBD1	CASSPRQGDQPQHF	TGTGCCAGCAGCCCCCGACAGGGGGACCAGCCCCAGCATTTT
TRBJ2-7	TRBV4-2	.	.	CASSPTVVHSYEQYF	TGTGCCAGCAGCCCCACCGTGGTACACTCCTACGAGCAGTACTTC
TRBJ2-3	TRBV7-2	.	.	CASSLVRGTDTQYF	TGTGCCAGCAGCTTAGTACGGGGCACAGATACGCAGTATTTT
TRBJ2-3	TRBV7-2	.	TRBD2	CASSLASGGDTQYF	TGTGCCAGCAGCCTCGCCAGCGGGGGGGATACGCAGTATTTT
TRBJ2-2	TRBV12-5	.	TRBD1	CASFGQGDTGELFF	TGTGCTAGTTTTGGACAGGGCGACACCGGGGAGCTGTTTTTT
TRBJ1-1	TRBV6-6	.	TRBD1	CASRYDDRDSAEAFF	TGTGCCAGCAGGTACGACGACAGGGACAGCGCTGAAGCTTTCTTT
TRBJ1-2	TRBV27	.	.	CASRGGGLYGYTF	TGTGCCAGCAGGGGGGGAGGTCTTTATGGCTACACCTTC
TRBJ1-2	TRBV12-5	.	TRBD1	CASGSGQHGYTF	TGTGCTAGTGGTTCGGGACAGCATGGCTACACCTTC
TRBJ2-5	TRBV14	.	TRBD1	CASSHFGTGNQETQYF	TGTGCCAGCAGCCATTTCGGGACAGGGAATCAAGAGACCCAGTACTTC
TRBJ2-7	TRBV5-1	once	.	CASSSGGSSYEQYF	TGCGCCAGCAGCTCTGGGGGGAGCTCCTACGAGCAGTACTTC
TRBJ2-5	TRBV11-2	few	.	CASSFYPRGSRGETQYF	TGTGCCAGCAGCTTCTATCCCCGGGGGTCCCGCGGGGAGACCCAGTACTTC
TRBJ1-1	TRBV19	.	.	CASSQQAGYTEAFF	TGTGCCAGTAGTCAGCAAGCAGGGTACACTGAAGCTTTCTTT
TRBJ1-1	TRBV6-6	.	.	CASSRQEAFF	TGTGCCAGCAGTAGACAGGAAGCTTTCTTT
TRBJ2-5	TRBV5-1	once	TRBD2	CASSLLAGGQETQYF	TGCGCCAGCAGCTTACTAGCGGGGGGCCAAGAGACCCAGTACTTC
TRBJ1-5	TRBV5-6	.	.	CASSLMQDSYSNQPQHF	TGTGCCAGCAGCTTGATGCAGGACTCCTATAGCAATCAGCCCCAGCATTTT
TRBJ2-3	TRBV11-2	.	.	CASSLQVGATDTQYF	TGTGCCAGCAGCTTACAGGTTGGGGCCACAGATACGCAGTATTTT
TRBJ1-1	TRBV5-1	.	.	CASSRVGVRSWGEAFF	TGCGCCAGCAGTAGGGTTGGTGTCAGAAGTTGGGGTGAAGCTTTCTTT
TRBJ2-1	TRBV11-2	once	TRBD2	CASSLPLAGGVNEQFF	TGTGCCAGCAGCTTACCTTTGGCGGGGGGCGTGAATGAGCAGTTCTTC
TRBJ2-1	TRBV6-4	medium-sized	TRBD2	CASSDGLAGGNEQFF	TGTGCCAGCAGTGACGGACTAGCGGGGGGGAATGAGCAGTTCTTC
TRBJ2-5	TRBV6-6	.	.	CASSSSLTGETQYF	TGTGCCAGCAGTTCTTCACTCACAGGGGAGACCCAGTACTTC
TRBJ2-7	TRBV5-1	once	TRBD2	CASSLALAGNYEQYF	TGCGCCAGCAGCTTGGCTCTAGCGGGGAACTACGAGCAGTACTTC
TRBJ2-5	TRBV7-7	.	.	CASSLSGPGKETQYF	TGTGCCAGCAGCTTATCTGGGCCCGGTAAAGAGACCCAGTACTTC
TRBJ2-1	TRBV27	.	TRBD2	CASSLGWDGGGSSYNEQFF	TGTGCCAGCAGTTTAGGGTGGGACGGGGGGGGAAGCTCCTACAATGAGCAGTTCTTC
TRBJ1-6	TRBV5-1	once	TRBD1	CASRPAGTGFSSPLHF	TGCGCCAGCAGGCCGGCCGGGACAGGGTTTTCTTCACCCCTCCACTTT
TRBJ2-7	TRBV7-8	.	TRBD1	CASSLGTGGSYEQYF	TGTGCCAGCAGCCTGGGGACAGGGGGTTCCTACGAGCAGTACTTC
TRBJ2-4	TRBV30	once	TRBD1	CAWSITQGGAKNIQYF	TGTGCCTGGAGTATAACACAGGGGGGAGCCAAAAACATTCAGTACTTC